This T cell receptor (beta chain) originates from a study of T-cell memory formation after mild COVID-19. General observations from the study: In pre-infection memory, a portion of responding clones appeared, which suggested that cross-reactive memory joined. Of the contracting clones, CD4+ ones lay mainly in CM and EM, and CD8+ ones in EMRA. The authors left the SARS-CoV-2 specificity of second-wave clones peaking on day 37 unconfirmed.

Germline CDR1 and CDR2: LGHDT and YNNKEL (reference sequence). The CDR3 has 18 residues. Trimming took off 5 bases at V and 0 bases at J, with 22 bases between the two ends. From 5'RACE with constant-segment primers came TCR alpha and TCR beta cDNA libraries that carried sample barcodes and UMIs. One entry per CDR3 protein, called by TCRdb with MiXCR from the 5' RACE reads. Of 130,000 to 150,000 distinct CDR3 sequences in the sample, approximately 6% were seen once. This clonotype was seen only a few times. What it binds is not known. Source material: PBMCs or a T cell subset sorted from them (not recorded which). This rearrangement joins TRBV3-1 to TRBJ2-5; D unclear. The clonotype originates from an adult woman who had mild COVID-19 (a few samples of this study predate the infection). Cell type and time point are not known. For the CDR3, the DNA is TGTGCCAGCAGCGCCCCTTCACCTACGGGCTCTTACCAAGAGACCCAGTACTTC. This codes for CASSAPSPTGSYQETQYF.